What follows are 14 T cell receptor beta chains derived from one specimen sequenced in a study of siplizumab effects on memory and regulatory T cells. Generated by immunoSEQ multiplex PCR, the TCRdb table keeps only in-frame clones and is missing some. The table lists 70,000 or so clones, about 89% of them singletons. Specimen: CD8+ T cells sorted from blood. The source is a human donor in good health.

This clone was counted a single time. This chain connects TRBV29-1 to TRBJ1-2; 7 nucleotides line up with TRBD1. CDR1 and CDR2 from the germline V gene are SQVTM and ANQGSEA. V lost 4 bases and J lost 3; bases outside the gene matches: 8. This CDR3 is built from 14 residues. CDR3 in DNA: TGCAGCGTTGCGGGGACAGCGCCCGACTATGGCTACACCTTC. Amino acids: CSVAGTAPDYGYTF.

J is TRBJ2-7 and V is TRBV10-1; D is ambiguous. V was shortened by 4 bases and J by 7 bases, with 20 bases between the two germline ends. This CDR3 comprises 15 residues. Looked up from germline, CDR1 is WNHNN and CDR2 is SYGVQD (reference sequence). Here the CDR3 DNA reads TGCGCCAGCAGTGCTGGGAAGAACGCGAACGGGGAGCAGTACTTC. Amino acid sequence: CASSAGKNANGEQYF.

This CDR3 is CASSSFSYEQYF. CDR3 DNA sequence: TGTGCCAGCAGCTCATTTTCCTACGAGCAGTACTTC. This rearrangement joins TRBV11-2 to TRBJ2-7; no firm D call. Germline CDR1 reads SGHAT; CDR2 reads FQNNGV. The CDR3 has 12 residues. Trimming took 4 bases from V and 1 from J, leaving 5 bases between them.

The chain combines TRBV7-8 with TRBJ2-7; tentatively, D is TRBD1 or TRBD2 (5 bases each). Trimming shortened V by 8 bases and J by 1 base, and 15 bases separated the two germline ends. Germline values: CDR1 SGHVS, CDR2 FQNEAQ. The CDR3 is made up of 14 amino acids. The CDR3 is CASLPGQESYEQYF. CDR3 bases: TGTGCCAGCCTCCCGGGGCAGGAGTCCTACGAGCAGTACTTC.

This chain connects TRBV4-2 to TRBJ2-7, with TRBD2 identical over 8 bases. The CDR3 spans 16 residues. Trimming at V came to 0 bases and at J to 2 bases, leaving 6 bases not matched to a gene. CDR1 LGHNA and CDR2 YNFKEQ come from the germline V gene. The CDR3 loop is CASSQDGGAPPYEQYF. The CDR3 region has the DNA TGTGCCAGCAGCCAAGACGGGGGGGCACCCCCCTACGAGCAGTACTTC.

The gene calls are TRBV9 and TRBJ2-1; D not resolved. Germline lookup yields CDR1 SGDLS and CDR2 YYNGEE. The CDR3 totals 14 residues. Deletions cut 1 base from V and 0 bases from J, with 5 bases between. The DNA of the CDR3 is TGTGCCAGCAGCGTAATAAGCTCCTACAATGAGCAGTTCTTC. This codes for CASSVISSYNEQFF.

The rearrangement joins TRBV19 to TRBJ2-7, with 9 bases that match TRBD1. The CDR3 totals 14 residues. V was pared by 9 bases and J by 2 bases, with 8 bases of the junction left unmatched. Germline-derived CDR1 and CDR2 are LNHDA and SQIVND (reference sequence). The CDR3 loop is CASTQGQGPYEQYF. The CDR3 coding sequence is TGTGCCAGCACTCAGGGACAGGGCCCCTACGAGCAGTACTTC.

V and J are TRBV19 and TRBJ2-1; the match to TRBD2 covers 7 bases. The CDR3 covers 15 residues. V dropped 3 bases and J dropped 2; count of bases not matched to a gene: 4. Germline V gene sequence: CDR1 LNHDA, CDR2 SQIVND (reference sequence). CDR3 loop: CASSMSGGTYNEQFF. The DNA of the CDR3 is TGTGCCAGTAGTATGTCCGGGGGGACCTACAATGAGCAGTTCTTC.

V is TRBV6-5 and J is TRBJ2-2, with D unresolved. The germline V gene has CDR1 MNHEY and CDR2 SVGAGI. The CDR3 consists of 15 residues. Trimming stripped 7 bases from V and 4 bases from J, with 16 bases between. The CDR3 region is CASTSSSFGTGELFF. The CDR3 DNA reads as TGTGCCAGCACGTCTTCCTCTTTTGGCACCGGGGAGCTGTTTTTT.

This clone showed up just a few times. The gene calls are TRBV5-4 and TRBJ1-6; D call uncertain. The V gene's germline CDR1 is SGHNT and CDR2 YYREEE (reference sequence). V was cut by 1 base and J by 1 base, with 6 bases left in between. The CDR3 runs 15 residues. CDR3 residues: CASSLRTSYNSPLHF. CDR3 bases: TGTGCCAGCAGCTTGAGAACGTCCTATAATTCACCCCTCCACTTT.

The J gene is TRBJ2-1, the V gene TRBV2; 10 bases match TRBD1. The V and J ends lost 10 bases and 8 bases, in that order; junction bases with no gene match: 5. Germline CDR1 and CDR2: SNHLY and FYNNEI. The CDR3 extends over 12 amino acids. This chain's CDR3 is CAIGTGDHEQFF. The CDR3 nucleotides read TGTGCCATCGGGACAGGGGACCATGAGCAGTTCTTC.

Here the CDR3 DNA reads TGCGCCAGCAGCTTGTTACTGAACGATGAGCAGTTCTTC. Encoded protein: CASSLLLNDEQFF. The chain links TRBV5-1 to TRBJ2-1, with D uncertain. The germline CDR1 and CDR2 sequences are SGHRS and YFSETQ. The V and J ends lost 1 base and 8 bases respectively, with 10 bases between them. The CDR3 loop spans 13 amino acids.

The rearrangement links TRBV9 to TRBJ1-1; the match to TRBD1 covers 8 bases. CDR3 size: 15 residues. Germline V gives CDR1 SGDLS, CDR2 YYNGEE. Losses at the gene ends were 4 bases for V and 1 base for J; bases not matched to a gene: 6. The CDR3, as DNA: TGTGCCAGCAGCTCGGGGACAGGATCGAACACTGAAGCTTTCTTT. Its translation: CASSSGTGSNTEAFF.

This clone was observed a handful of times. V gene TRBV19 combines with J gene TRBJ1-5; tentatively, D is TRBD1 (6 bases). Trimming took 4 bases from V and 6 from J, leaving 10 bases between them. The CDR3 has 13 residues. The germline gives CDR1 LNHDA, CDR2 SQIVND (reference sequence). The CDR3 loop is CASSTGVGQPQHF. The CDR3 DNA sequence: TGTGCCAGTAGTACAGGGGTGGGTCAGCCCCAGCATTTT.